This T cell receptor beta chain was retrieved from a study of T-cell reconstitution after alpha-beta-depleted transplantation in children. This clonotype was seen ten or more times. Losses at the gene ends were 5 bases for V and 5 bases for J; bases not matched to a gene: 11. The CDR3 is 16 residues long. CDR1 is SNHLY and CDR2 is FYNNEI in the germline V gene. Unique molecular identifiers were built into the TCRbeta library. Each CDR3 protein is one row after TCRdb ran MiXCR on the PCR reads. The repertoire consists of a few hundred thousand distinct CDR3 sequences, with 8% to 10% occurring once and the leading ten covering approximately 5.9%.

The source material was PBMCs from the stem cell graft donor, sampled from the stem cell graft. The receptor was derived from a human donor who donated a stem cell graft to a child with acute lymphoblastic leukemia. The V call is TRBV2, the J call TRBJ2-3; the match to TRBD2 covers 9 bases. The CDR3 DNA follows: TGTGCCAGCAGTCGATTAGCGGGAGAGTTCGGAGATACGCAGTATTTT. Its protein is CASSRLAGEFGDTQYF. Filled out from reference TRBV2 and TRBJ2-3, the complete variable domain reads EPEVTQTPSHQVTQMGQEVILRCVPISNHLYFYWYRQILGQKVEFLVSFYNNEISEKSEIFDDQFSVERPDGSNFTLKIRSTKLEDSAMYFCASSRLAGEFGDTQYFGPGTRLTVL.